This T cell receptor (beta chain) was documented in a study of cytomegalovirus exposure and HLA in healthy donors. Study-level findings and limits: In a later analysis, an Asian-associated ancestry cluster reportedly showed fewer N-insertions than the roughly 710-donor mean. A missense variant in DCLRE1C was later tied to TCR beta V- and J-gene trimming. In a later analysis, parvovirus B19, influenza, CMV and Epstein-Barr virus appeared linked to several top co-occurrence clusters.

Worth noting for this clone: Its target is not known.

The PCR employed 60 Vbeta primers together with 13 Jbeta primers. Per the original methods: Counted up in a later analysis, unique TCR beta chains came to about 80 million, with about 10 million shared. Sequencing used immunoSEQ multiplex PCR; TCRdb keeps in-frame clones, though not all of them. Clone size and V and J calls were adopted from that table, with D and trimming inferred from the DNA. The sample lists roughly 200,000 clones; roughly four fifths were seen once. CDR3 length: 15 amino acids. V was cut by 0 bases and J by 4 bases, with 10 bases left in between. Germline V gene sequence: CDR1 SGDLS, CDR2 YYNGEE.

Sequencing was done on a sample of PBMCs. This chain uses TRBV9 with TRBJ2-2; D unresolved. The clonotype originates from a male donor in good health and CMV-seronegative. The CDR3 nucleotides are TGTGCCAGCAGCGTAGCACGGGTACCCACCGGGGAGCTGTTTTTT. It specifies CASSVARVPTGELFF.